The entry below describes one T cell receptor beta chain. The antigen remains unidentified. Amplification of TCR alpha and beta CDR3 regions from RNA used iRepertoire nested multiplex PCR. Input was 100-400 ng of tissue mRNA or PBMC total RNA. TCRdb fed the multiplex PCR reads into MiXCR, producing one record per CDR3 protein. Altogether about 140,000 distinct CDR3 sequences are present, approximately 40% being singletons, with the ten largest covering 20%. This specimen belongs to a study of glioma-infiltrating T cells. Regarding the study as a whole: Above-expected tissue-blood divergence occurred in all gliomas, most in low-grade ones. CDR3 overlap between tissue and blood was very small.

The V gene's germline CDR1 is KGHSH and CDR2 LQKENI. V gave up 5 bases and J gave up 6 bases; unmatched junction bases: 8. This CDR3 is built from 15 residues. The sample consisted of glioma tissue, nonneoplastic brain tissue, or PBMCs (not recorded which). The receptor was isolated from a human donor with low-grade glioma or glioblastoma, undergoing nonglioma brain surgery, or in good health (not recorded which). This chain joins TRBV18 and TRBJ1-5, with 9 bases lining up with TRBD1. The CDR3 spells CASSSQDRGGQPQHF. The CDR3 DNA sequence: TGTGCCAGCTCATCGCAGGACAGGGGAGGTCAGCCCCAGCATTTT.